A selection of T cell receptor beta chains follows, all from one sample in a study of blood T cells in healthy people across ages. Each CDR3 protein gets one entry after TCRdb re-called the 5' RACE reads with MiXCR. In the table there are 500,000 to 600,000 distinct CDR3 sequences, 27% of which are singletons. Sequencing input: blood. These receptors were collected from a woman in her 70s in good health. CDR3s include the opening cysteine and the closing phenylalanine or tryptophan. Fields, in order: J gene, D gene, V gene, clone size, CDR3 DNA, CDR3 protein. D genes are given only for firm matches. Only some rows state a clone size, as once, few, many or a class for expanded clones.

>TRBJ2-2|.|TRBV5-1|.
TGCGCCAGCAGTGAAGGACGGGTGAACACCGGGGAGCTGTTTTTT
CASSEGRVNTGELFF
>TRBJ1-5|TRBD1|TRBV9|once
TGTGCCAGCAGCGTCACAGGGGAGGGCAATCAGCCCCAGCATTTT
CASSVTGEGNQPQHF
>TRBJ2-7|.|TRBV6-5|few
TGTGCCAGCAGTTACGGGACCTACTCCTACGAGCAGTACTTC
CASSYGTYSYEQYF
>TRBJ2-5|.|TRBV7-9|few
TGTGCCAGCAGTTCAGCCCCTATAGTAAGGTACTTC
CASSSAPIVRYF
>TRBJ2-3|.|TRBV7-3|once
TGTGCCAGCAGCTTAACGTTCACTACCACAGATACGCAGTATTTT
CASSLTFTTTDTQYF
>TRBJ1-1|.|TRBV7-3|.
TGTGCCAGCAGCTCCGTGATCGGGACTGAAGCTTTCTTT
CASSSVIGTEAFF
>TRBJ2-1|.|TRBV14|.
TGTGCCAGCAGCCAAGATCTTAGCTCCTACAATGAGCAGTTCTTC
CASSQDLSSYNEQFF
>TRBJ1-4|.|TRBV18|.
TGTGCCAGCTCACCAGGGGCAGGGGCAAATGAAAAACTGTTTTTT
CASSPGAGANEKLFF
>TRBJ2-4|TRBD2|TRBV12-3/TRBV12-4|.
TGTGCCAGCAGTCCGGGACTAGCGGGTGAAAACATTCAGTACTTC
CASSPGLAGENIQYF
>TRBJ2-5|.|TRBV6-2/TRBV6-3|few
TGTGCCAGCAGCTCCCCCCCGGGGATTAGCGCCCAGGGGGAGACCCAGTACTTC
CASSSPPGISAQGETQYF
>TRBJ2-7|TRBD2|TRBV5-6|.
TGTGCCAGCGGGGGGCTAGCGGGCAACTACGAGCAGTACTTC
CASGGLAGNYEQYF
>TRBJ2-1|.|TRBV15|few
TGTGCCACCAGCCCCTCCGCTTTAACCTACAATGAGCAGTTCTTC
CATSPSALTYNEQFF
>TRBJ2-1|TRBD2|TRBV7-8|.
TGTGCCAGCAGCATAAGCGGGGATGGCTACAATGAGCAGTTCTTC
CASSISGDGYNEQFF
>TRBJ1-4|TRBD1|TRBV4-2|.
TGTGCCAGCAGCCAAGAGACAGGGGGTACAACTGAAAAACTGTTTTTT
CASSQETGGTTEKLFF
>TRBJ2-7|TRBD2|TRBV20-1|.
TGCAGTGCTAGAGCCGGGACTAGCGGGCCCTACGAGCAGTACTTC
CSARAGTSGPYEQYF
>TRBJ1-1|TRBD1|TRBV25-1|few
TGTGCCAGCGCAAGGGGGCTCACTGAAGCTTTCTTT
CASARGLTEAFF
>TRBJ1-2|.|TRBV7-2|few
TGTGCCAGCAGCTGGAGAAGCACGTCCCATGGCTACACCTTC
CASSWRSTSHGYTF
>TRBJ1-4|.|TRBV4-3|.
TGCGCCAGCAGCCCTCAGGCAAACGGGGGTGAAAAACTGTTTTTT
CASSPQANGGEKLFF
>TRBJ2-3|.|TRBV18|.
TGTGCCAGCTCATCGGGGACCCTGGGCACAGATACGCAGTATTTT
CASSSGTLGTDTQYF
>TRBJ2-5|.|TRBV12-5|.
TGTGCTAGTGGGGCGGGGGAGACCCAGTACTTC
CASGAGETQYF
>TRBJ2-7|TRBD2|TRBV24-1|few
TGTGCCACCAGTGGTCAAGCGGGGGATTACGAGCAGTACTTC
CATSGQAGDYEQYF